The T cell receptor (beta chain) described here comes from a study of blood T cell repertoires in COVID-19. About the study: COVID-19 samples, acute and convalescent, were from the United States, Italy and Spain.

The protocol was immunoSEQ multiplex PCR, while the TCRdb copy is restricted to in-frame clones and leaves out a portion. The sample has about 370,000 clones; roughly 90% are singletons. The CDR3 totals 15 residues. Per germline, CDR1 SNHLY and CDR2 FYNNEI. Unmatched junction bases numbered 7, after V lost 7 bases and J lost 2 bases. This clonotype was sampled from a woman younger than 45 with COVID-19, enrolled during active disease. The chain carries TRBV2 and TRBJ2-1, with TRBD1 matching over 8 bases. The sample consisted of peripheral blood. The CDR3 sequence is CASMEDRATYNEQFF. CDR3 coding DNA: TGTGCCAGCATGGAGGACAGGGCAACCTACAATGAGCAGTTCTTC.